Listed here are 30 T cell receptor beta chains from one sample, sequenced in a study of CD4+ T cells in melanoma. Generated by immunoSEQ multiplex PCR, the TCRdb table keeps only in-frame clones and is missing some. The sample carries some 10,000 clones, about 70% recorded once. Sequencing was performed on peripheral blood. The receptors stem from a human donor with melanoma.

A few counts support this clone. This chain joins TRBV5-5 and TRBJ1-6; the match to TRBD1 covers 8 bases. The CDR3 contains 15 residues. Germline V gene data show CDR1 as SGHKS and CDR2 as YYEKEE (reference sequence). Trimming removed 3 bases from V and 9 bases from J; junction bases left unmatched: 8. The CDR3 DNA sequence: TGTGCCAGCAGCTCAGGACAGGGCGGTAGTTCACCCCTCCACTTT. Encoded protein: CASSSGQGGSSPLHF.

In DNA form, the CDR3 reads TGTGCCAGCAGCTTGGGGCCAGGGGGCGTAACAGATACGCAGTATTTT. The encoded protein is CASSLGPGGVTDTQYF. This sequence joins TRBV5-5 and TRBJ2-3; 8 bases are shared with TRBD1. The germline V gene has CDR1 SGHKS and CDR2 YYEKEE (reference sequence). This CDR3 region has 16 residues. V gave up 0 bases and J gave up 3 bases; unmatched junction bases: 6.

The J gene is TRBJ1-2, the V gene TRBV7-9; no clear D gene. From germline, CDR1 is SEHNR and CDR2 FQNEAQ (reference sequence). Trimming shortened V by 5 bases and J by 5 bases, and 9 bases separated the two germline ends. This CDR3 is built from 12 residues. The CDR3: CASSPTVYGYTF. The CDR3 region has the DNA TGTGCCAGCAGCCCGACGGTGTATGGCTACACCTTC.

The chain combines TRBV7-9 with TRBJ1-2; the D is unclear. Looked up from germline, CDR1 is SEHNR and CDR2 is FQNEAQ (reference sequence). V lost 6 bases and J lost 8, with 13 bases in between. CDR3 length: 12 amino acids. The CDR3 reads CASSPTERGYTF. CDR3 DNA: TGTGCCAGCAGTCCTACAGAAAGGGGCTACACCTTC.

V and J are TRBV7-9 and TRBJ2-5; 10 bases are shared with TRBD1. This CDR3 region has 19 residues. The germline CDR1 and CDR2 sequences are SEHNR and FQNEAQ (reference sequence). J was trimmed by 11 bases and V by 5 bases; bases with no gene match: 26. The CDR3 loop is CASSRTGGQERSRLVQQYF. CDR3 in DNA: TGTGCCAGCAGCCGGACAGGGGGACAAGAACGCTCCCGTCTTGTCCAGCAGTACTTC.

The chain couples TRBV9 to TRBJ1-2; weak D call: TRBD1 (5 bases). The CDR3 has 14 amino acids. V was trimmed by 1 base and J by 7 bases, leaving 14 bases between them. Germline V CDR1 and CDR2: SGDLS, YYNGEE. The CDR3, as DNA: TGTGCCAGCAGCGTAAGGCCAGGGAATTCTGGCTACACCTTC. It encodes CASSVRPGNSGYTF. The full variable domain, in which reference TRBV9 and TRBJ1-2 provide the parts outside the CDR3, is DSGVTQTPKHLITATGQRVTLRCSPRSGDLSVYWYQQSLDQGLQFLIQYYNGEERAKGNILERFSAQQFPDLHSELNLSSLELGDSALYFCASSVRPGNSGYTFGSGTRLTVV.

The rearrangement joins TRBV27 to TRBJ1-5; maybe TRBD1 (5 bases). Germline values: CDR1 MNHEY, CDR2 SMNVEV (reference sequence). CDR3 size: 15 residues. The V end lost 1 base, the J end lost 0 bases, and 7 bases lay between the germline ends. CDR3 coding DNA: TGTGCCAGCAGTTTATTTCAGGGTAGCAATCAGCCCCAGCATTTT. Translated: CASSLFQGSNQPQHF.

The chain employs TRBV4-1 and TRBJ1-5; possible D gene TRBD1, 5 bases. Trimming removed 1 base from V and 2 bases from J, with 9 bases in between. The CDR3 has 15 amino acids. CDR1 and CDR2 (germline): MGHRA, YSYEKL. CDR3 sequence reads: CASSQVVGGNQPQHF. The CDR3 nucleotides read TGCGCCAGCAGCCAAGTCGTGGGGGGCAATCAGCCCCAGCATTTT.

The V call is TRBV19, the J call TRBJ2-2; TRBD2 matches 8 bases. The V gene's germline CDR1 is LNHDA and CDR2 SQIVND (reference sequence). This CDR3 is 15 amino acids long. Unmatched junction bases numbered 6, after V lost 3 bases and J lost 6 bases. The CDR3 is CASSMKGLGPGELFF. Here the CDR3 DNA reads TGTGCCAGTAGTATGAAGGGACTAGGCCCCGGGGAGCTGTTTTTT. The full variable domain, in which reference TRBV19 and TRBJ2-2 provide the parts outside the CDR3, is DGGITQSPKYLFRKEGQNVTLSCEQNLNHDAMYWYRQDPGQGLRLIYYSQIVNDFQKGDIAEGYSVSREKKESFPLTVTSAQKNPTAFYLCASSMKGLGPGELFFGEGSRLTVL.

The V gene is TRBV7-2, the J gene TRBJ2-3; 11 bases line up with TRBD2. The CDR3 sequence is 17 residues long. The V gene end was trimmed by 2 bases and the J gene end by 0 bases; junction bases not matched to a gene: 4. Germline V gene sequence: CDR1 SGHTA, CDR2 FQGNSA. This chain's CDR3 is CASSLRLAGSSTDTQYF. The CDR3 bases are TGTGCCAGCAGCTTAAGACTAGCGGGGTCTAGCACAGATACGCAGTATTTT.

This rearrangement joins TRBV19 to TRBJ2-1; D remains ambiguous. The CDR3 is 14 amino acids. The germline V and J ends were trimmed by 1 base and 8 bases, with 12 bases remaining between them. Germline loops: CDR1 LNHDA, CDR2 SQIVND (reference sequence). The CDR3: CASSIAPSNYEQFF. The CDR3 DNA follows: TGTGCCAGTAGTATAGCCCCTTCTAACTATGAGCAGTTCTTC.

V is TRBV4-3 and J is TRBJ1-5; D is possibly TRBD1 (5 bases). Germline lookup yields CDR1 LGHNA and CDR2 YSLEER. CDR3 length: 15 residues. V gave up 0 bases and J gave up 7 bases, with 13 bases separating them. The CDR3 DNA reads as TGCGCCAGCAGCCAAGAGAAGGGGAAGTACCAGCCCCAGCATTTT. This encodes CASSQEKGKYQPQHF.

The chain joins TRBV14 to TRBJ2-7; TRBD1 matches 8 bases. The ends lost 3 bases at V and 4 bases at J; junction bases unmatched: 2. Germline values: CDR1 SGHDN, CDR2 FVKESK. There are 13 residues in the CDR3. CDR3 protein: CASSHGQGYEQYF. For the CDR3, the DNA is TGTGCCAGCAGCCATGGACAGGGTTACGAGCAGTACTTC.

This clone is classed as medium-sized. This CDR3 reads CASSGGFSNQPQHF. The CDR3 region has the DNA TGTGCCAGCAGCGGTGGGTTTAGCAATCAGCCCCAGCATTTT. This chain links TRBV6-5 with TRBJ1-5; D not certain. The CDR3 runs to 14 residues. CDR1 and CDR2 from the germline V gene are MNHEY and SVGAGI. Trimming took off 6 bases at V and 0 bases at J, with 9 bases between the two ends.

V usage is TRBV5-8 and J usage is TRBJ1-1; D call uncertain. The V gene lost 1 base and the J gene lost 7 bases, with 8 bases spanning the gap. CDR1 SGHTS and CDR2 YDEGEE come from the germline V gene. CDR3 length: 12 amino acids. The chain's CDR3 is CASSLTEVEAFF. The CDR3 coding sequence is TGTGCCAGCAGCTTGACTGAAGTTGAAGCTTTCTTT.

The chain couples TRBV5-6 to TRBJ2-7, with 11 bases matching TRBD2. CDR1 and CDR2 from the germline V gene are SGHDT and YYEEEE. J lost 0 bases, V lost 1 base, and 6 bases had no gene match. The CDR3 totals 17 residues. CDR3 nucleotides: TGTGCCAGCAGCTTGTCTAGCGGGGGGCCGATCTCCTACGAGCAGTACTTC. This translates into CASSLSSGGPISYEQYF.

The chain links TRBV29-1 to TRBJ1-1, with a weak D call TRBD1 (5 bases). Germline V gives CDR1 SQVTM, CDR2 ANQGSEA. There are 11 residues in the CDR3. V was trimmed by 4 bases and J by 8 bases, leaving 11 bases between them. CDR3 sequence: CSVAATAEAFF. DNA of the CDR3: TGCAGCGTTGCCGCGACAGCCGAAGCTTTCTTT.

This clone showed up just a few times. The CDR3 sequence is CASVASAGGYLNEQYF. In nucleotides, the CDR3 is TGTGCCAGCGTTGCCTCGGCGGGGGGTTACCTAAACGAGCAGTACTTC. The rearrangement links TRBV27 to TRBJ2-7; 8 bases line up with TRBD2. CDR1 and CDR2 (germline): MNHEY, SMNVEV (reference sequence). V dropped 8 bases and J dropped 5; count of bases not matched to a gene: 17. The CDR3 sequence is 16 residues long.

V gene TRBV5-6 combines with J gene TRBJ2-3, with D unresolved. CDR3 size: 11 residues. CDR1 is SGHDT, CDR2 YYEEEE, per germline. V lost 2 bases to trimming and J lost 6 bases, with 4 bases between them. CDR3 region: CASSFEDTQYF. The CDR3 region has the DNA TGTGCCAGCAGCTTCGAGGATACGCAGTATTTT.

Here the CDR3 reads CASRITDTQYF. CDR3 in DNA: TGTGCCAGCAGGATCACAGATACGCAGTATTTT. The genes are TRBV5-8 and TRBJ2-3; D uncertain. CDR1 is SGHTS, CDR2 YDEGEE, per germline. The CDR3 length is 11 residues. Deletions cut 5 bases from V and 2 bases from J, with 3 bases between.

This clone has more than one count but fewer than ten. The chain couples TRBV7-2 to TRBJ1-1; D possibly corresponds to TRBD1 (5 bases). Trimming took 1 base from V and 10 from J, leaving 13 bases between them. Germline loops: CDR1 SGHTA, CDR2 FQGNSA. CDR3 length: 13 residues. Written as DNA, the CDR3 is TGTGCCAGCAGCTTAGGGGGCGCAAATCTAGCTTTCTTT. This codes for CASSLGGANLAFF.

This rearrangement joins TRBV7-6 to TRBJ2-2; D is undetermined. The CDR3 extends over 16 amino acids. In germline, CDR1 is SGHVS, CDR2 FNYEAQ. Trimming pared 5 bases from V and 0 bases from J, leaving 13 bases between. The CDR3 spells CASSAQLYANTGELFF. Here the CDR3 DNA reads TGTGCCAGCAGCGCCCAATTGTACGCGAACACCGGGGAGCTGTTTTTT.

The chain employs TRBV27 and TRBJ2-5; D call uncertain. The CDR3 consists of 11 residues. From germline, CDR1 is MNHEY and CDR2 SMNVEV (reference sequence). V was shortened by 6 bases and J by 5 bases, with 7 bases between the two germline ends. The CDR3 reads CASRREETQYF. The CDR3 DNA reads as TGTGCCAGCAGGCGAGAGGAGACCCAGTACTTC.

The chain recombines TRBV30 with TRBJ2-1; D remains ambiguous. V gave up 0 bases and J gave up 4 bases, with 7 bases separating them. CDR1 is GTSNPN, CDR2 SVGIG, per germline (reference sequence). The CDR3 has 13 amino acids. The CDR3 sequence: CAWSVAQYNEQFF. In nucleotides, the CDR3 is TGTGCCTGGAGTGTAGCGCAGTACAATGAGCAGTTCTTC. Filled out from reference TRBV30 and TRBJ2-1, the complete variable domain reads SQTIHQWPATLVQPVGSPLSLECTVEGTSNPNLYWYRQAAGRGLQLLFYSVGIGQISSEVPQNLSASRPQDRQFILSSKKLLLSDSGFYLCAWSVAQYNEQFFGPGTRLTVL.

The chain employs TRBV19 and TRBJ2-5; TRBD1 matches 8 bases. Germline values: CDR1 LNHDA, CDR2 SQIVND (reference sequence). With V trimmed by 9 bases and J by 5 bases, 2 bases remained unmatched. This CDR3 is 11 amino acids long. The DNA for the CDR3 is TGTGCCAGCCGACAGGGGGAGACCCAGTACTTC. Its protein is CASRQGETQYF.

The chain recombines TRBV9 with TRBJ1-6; 8 bases agree with TRBD1. The CDR3 runs 14 residues. V shed 3 bases, J shed 7 bases, and the junction held 3 bases outside the gene matches. The germline CDR1 and CDR2 sequences are SGDLS and YYNGEE. The CDR3 region is CASSGQGTNSPLHF. DNA for the CDR3: TGTGCCAGCAGCGGACAGGGGACCAATTCACCCCTCCACTTT.

The chain recombines TRBV2 with TRBJ2-7, with a weak D call TRBD1 (5 bases). This CDR3 spans 14 amino acids. The V gene lost 4 bases and the J gene lost 2 bases, with 12 bases spanning the gap. Germline CDR1 and CDR2: SNHLY and FYNNEI. The CDR3 spells CASSVGAATYEQYF. For the CDR3, the DNA is TGTGCCAGCAGTGTAGGGGCGGCGACCTACGAGCAGTACTTC.

This chain links TRBV5-6 with TRBJ2-7; D remains ambiguous. V dropped 4 bases and J dropped 2 bases, with 13 bases sitting between them. This CDR3 is 14 amino acids long. From germline, CDR1 is SGHDT and CDR2 YYEEEE. DNA of the CDR3: TGTGCCAGCAGCACCCAGACCGGAACCTACGAGCAGTACTTC. Translating it yields CASSTQTGTYEQYF. The full variable domain, rest sourced from reference TRBV5-6 and TRBJ2-7, is DAGVTQSPTHLIKTRGQQVTLRCSPKSGHDTVSWYQQALGQGPQFIFQYYEEEERQRGNFPDRFSGHQFPNYSSELNVNALLLGDSALYLCASSTQTGTYEQYFGPGTRLTVT.

The V gene is TRBV30, the J gene TRBJ1-5; D is undetermined. The CDR3 loop spans 16 amino acids. Trimming pared 3 bases from V and 0 bases from J, leaving 15 bases between. In germline, CDR1 is GTSNPN, CDR2 SVGIG (reference sequence). The chain's CDR3 is CAWREGGPYSNQPQHF. CDR3 sequence (DNA): TGTGCCTGGAGGGAGGGAGGGCCATATAGCAATCAGCCCCAGCATTTT.

The chain links TRBV7-9 to TRBJ1-5; no clear D gene. This CDR3 is 16 amino acids long. Trimming cost V 5 bases and J 3 bases, with 17 bases left between them. The germline V gene has CDR1 SEHNR and CDR2 FQNEAQ (reference sequence). The CDR3 coding sequence is TGTGCCAGCAGCCCCCGAACAGCTACTGACAATCAGCCCCAGCATTTT. It is translated as CASSPRTATDNQPQHF.